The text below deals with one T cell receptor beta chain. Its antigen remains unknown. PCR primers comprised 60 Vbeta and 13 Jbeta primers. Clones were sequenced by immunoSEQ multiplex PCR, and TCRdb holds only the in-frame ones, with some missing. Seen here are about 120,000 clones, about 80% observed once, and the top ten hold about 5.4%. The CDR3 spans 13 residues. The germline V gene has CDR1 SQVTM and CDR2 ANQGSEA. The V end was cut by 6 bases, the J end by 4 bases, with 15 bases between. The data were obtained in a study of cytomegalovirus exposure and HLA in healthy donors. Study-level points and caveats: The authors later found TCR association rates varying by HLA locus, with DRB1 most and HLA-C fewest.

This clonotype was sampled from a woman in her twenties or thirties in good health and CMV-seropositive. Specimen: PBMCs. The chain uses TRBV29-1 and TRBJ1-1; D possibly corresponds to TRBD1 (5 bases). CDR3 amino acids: CSVASGGVTEAFF. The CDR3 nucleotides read TGCAGCGTCGCCAGCGGGGGTGTCACTGAAGCTTTCTTT.